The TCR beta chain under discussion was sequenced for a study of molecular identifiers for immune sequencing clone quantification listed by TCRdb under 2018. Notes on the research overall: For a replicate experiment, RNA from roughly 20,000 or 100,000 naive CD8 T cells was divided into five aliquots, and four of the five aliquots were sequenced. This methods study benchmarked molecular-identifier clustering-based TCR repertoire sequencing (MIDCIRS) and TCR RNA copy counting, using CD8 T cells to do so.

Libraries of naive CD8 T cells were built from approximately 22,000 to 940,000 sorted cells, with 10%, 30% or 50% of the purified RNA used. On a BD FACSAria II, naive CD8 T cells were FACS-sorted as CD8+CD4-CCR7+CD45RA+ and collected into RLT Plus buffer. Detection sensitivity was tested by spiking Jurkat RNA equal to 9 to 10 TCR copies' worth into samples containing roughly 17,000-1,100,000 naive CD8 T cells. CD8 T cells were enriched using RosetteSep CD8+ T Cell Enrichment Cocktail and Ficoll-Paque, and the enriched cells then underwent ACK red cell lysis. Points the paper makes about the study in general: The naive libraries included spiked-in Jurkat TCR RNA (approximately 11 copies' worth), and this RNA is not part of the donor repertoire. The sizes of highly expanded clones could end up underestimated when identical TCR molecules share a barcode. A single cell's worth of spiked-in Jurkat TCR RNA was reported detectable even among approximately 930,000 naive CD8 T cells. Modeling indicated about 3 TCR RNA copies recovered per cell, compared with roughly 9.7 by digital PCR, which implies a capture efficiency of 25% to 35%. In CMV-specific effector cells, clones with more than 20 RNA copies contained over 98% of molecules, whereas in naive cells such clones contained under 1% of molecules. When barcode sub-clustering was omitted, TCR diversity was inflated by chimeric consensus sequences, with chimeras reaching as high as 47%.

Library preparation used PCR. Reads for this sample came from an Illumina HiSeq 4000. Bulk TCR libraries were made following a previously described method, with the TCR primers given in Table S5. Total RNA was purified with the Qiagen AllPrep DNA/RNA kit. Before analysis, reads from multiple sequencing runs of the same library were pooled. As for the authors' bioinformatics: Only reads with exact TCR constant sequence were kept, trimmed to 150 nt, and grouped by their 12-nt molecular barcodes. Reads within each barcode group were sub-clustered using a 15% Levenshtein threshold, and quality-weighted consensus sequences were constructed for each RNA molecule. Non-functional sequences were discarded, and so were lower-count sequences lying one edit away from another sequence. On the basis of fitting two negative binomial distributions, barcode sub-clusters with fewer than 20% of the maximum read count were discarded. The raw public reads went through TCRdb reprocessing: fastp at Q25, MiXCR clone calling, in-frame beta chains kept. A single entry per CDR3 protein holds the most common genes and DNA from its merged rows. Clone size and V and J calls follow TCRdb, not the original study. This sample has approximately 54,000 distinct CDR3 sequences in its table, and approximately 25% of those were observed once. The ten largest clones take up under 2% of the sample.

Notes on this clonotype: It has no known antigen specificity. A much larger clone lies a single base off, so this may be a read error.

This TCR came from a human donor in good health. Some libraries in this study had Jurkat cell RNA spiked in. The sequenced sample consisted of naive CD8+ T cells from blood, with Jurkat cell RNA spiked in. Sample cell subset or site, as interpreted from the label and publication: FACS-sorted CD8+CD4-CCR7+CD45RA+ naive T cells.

The nucleotide sequence reads as follows: TGTGCCAACAGCCCCGGGACAGGGAAGGCTGACACTGAAGCTTTCTTT. It codes for CANSPGTGKADTEAFF. The chain was built from TRBV7-9 and TRBJ1-1, with 9 junctional bases fitting TRBD1. The CDR3 measures 16 amino acids from cysteine to phenylalanine. Only CDR3 DNA remains: 48 bases, in frame from the first base. CDR1 is given as SEHNR and CDR2 as FQNEAQ, both from the germline V gene (reference sequence). With the portions outside the CDR3 filled from the reference TRBV7-9 and TRBJ1-1 genes, the complete variable region becomes DTGVSQNPRHKITKRGQNVTFRCDPISEHNRLYWYRQTLGQGPEFLTYFQNEAQLEKSRLLSDRFSAERPKGSFSTLEIQRTEQGDSAMYLCANSPGTGKADTEAFFGQGTRLTVV.